This T cell receptor (beta chain) was retrieved from a study of blood T cell repertoires in COVID-19 (dated by TCRdb to the early 2020s). Concerning the study at large: Samples covering the acute and convalescent phases of COVID-19 were provided by collaborators in the United States, Italy and Spain. A de-identified subject ID, COVID-19 status, age in years and sex were almost always included in the sample metadata. The repertoires were released in a freely available public database meant as a resource for research on the immune response to SARS-CoV-2. The prospective study material was composed of cDNA or gDNA derived from T cells, B-cell-depleted T cells, or PBMCs. HLA class I and class II types, where available, came from metadata supplied by the sample provider rather than from assay-based typing. Samples came from the ongoing ImmuneRACE study (first 160 participants) plus 1,254 subjects from 6 global collaborators. The dataset comprised deeply sampled blood TCRbeta repertoires from subjects exposed to, actively infected with, or recovered from COVID-19.

In its sample, this clone was seen a few times. Its antigen is currently not known. Base qualities are missing; no much larger clone stands one base away. V lost 1 base and J lost 8 bases, and the count of bases not matched to a germline gene is 4. The germline V gene sets CDR1 to MNHNS and CDR2 to SASEGT. Counted from cysteine to phenylalanine, this CDR3 has 14 amino acids. Of the read, only the CDR3 DNA is kept; its 42 bases are in frame from base 1. TCRbeta CDR3 regions were amplified from genomic DNA by means of the immunoSEQ Assay, a bias-controlled multiplex PCR. The study's processing was this. The number of nucleated cells in each sample was estimated by amplification of reference gene primers within the assay. To quantify the absolute abundance of each unique TCRbeta CDR3 rearrangement, sequence reads were collapsed and filtered. Productive Simpson clonality was computed per sample as the square root of Simpson's diversity index over productive rearrangements. TCRdb took this table from immuneACCESS and kept in-frame rearrangements with V and J called. Such tables lack part of the clones; where checked against another copy, unresolved V genes explain under half of the gap, and the rest is unexplained. The DNA gave D and trimming, while V, J and clone size come from that table. This sample is represented by 75,000 to 100,000 clones; around 90% of them were singletons. More than 5.5% of the sample is in the top ten clones.

Paper-wide results and their limitations: Clinical and demographic metadata were provided uncurated, with the amount varying by source and participant.

Each collaborating institution followed its own protocols to collect whole blood in K2EDTA tubes. For TCRbeta analysis, collaborator samples were shipped as frozen whole blood, as isolated PBMCs, or as DNA extracted from either sample type. Sequenced sample: peripheral blood. The V and J segments used are TRBV6-1 and TRBJ1-4, with 7 central nucleotides matching TRBD1. The source is a man between 65 and 79 years old with acute or convalescent COVID-19. CDR3 sequence: CASSEGQGREKLFF. The nucleotide sequence reads TGTGCCAGCAGTGAAGGACAGGGCCGAGAAAAACTGTTTTTT.